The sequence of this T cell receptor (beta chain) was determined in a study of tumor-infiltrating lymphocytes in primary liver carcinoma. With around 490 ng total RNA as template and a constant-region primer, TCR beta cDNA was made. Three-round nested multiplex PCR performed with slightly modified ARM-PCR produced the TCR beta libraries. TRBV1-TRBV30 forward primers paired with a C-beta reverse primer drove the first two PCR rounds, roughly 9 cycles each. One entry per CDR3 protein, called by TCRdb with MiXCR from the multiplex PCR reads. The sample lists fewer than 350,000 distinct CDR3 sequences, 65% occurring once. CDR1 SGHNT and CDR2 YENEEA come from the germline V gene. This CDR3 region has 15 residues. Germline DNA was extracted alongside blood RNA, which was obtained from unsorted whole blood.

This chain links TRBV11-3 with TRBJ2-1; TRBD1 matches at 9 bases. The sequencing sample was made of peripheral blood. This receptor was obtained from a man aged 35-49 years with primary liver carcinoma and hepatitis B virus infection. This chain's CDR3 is CTNSDGQGRDNEQFF. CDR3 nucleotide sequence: TGTACCAACAGCGACGGACAGGGGAGGGACAATGAGCAGTTCTTC.